Shown below are 16 T cell receptor beta chains from a single sample sequenced in a study of OX40 agonist ivuxolimab in advanced cancers. Generated by immunoSEQ multiplex PCR, the TCRdb table keeps only in-frame clones and is missing some. The sample has 50,000 to 60,000 clones; about 90% are singletons. The specimen comprised CD4+ or CD8+ T cells sorted from blood, sampled in a trial of the OX40 agonist ivuxolimab. These receptors were collected from an adult with an advanced solid tumor such as melanoma, head and neck, liver or kidney cancer.

This clone has just a few counts. J is TRBJ2-3 and V is TRBV27; D possibly matches TRBD1 or TRBD2 (6 bases each). Germline loops: CDR1 MNHEY, CDR2 SMNVEV (reference sequence). CDR3 length equals 16 residues. V shed 5 bases and J shed 1 base, with 16 bases lying between them. CDR3 amino acids: CASSPMGGEGTDTQYF. CDR3 DNA sequence: TGTGCCAGCAGTCCAATGGGGGGCGAGGGCACAGATACGCAGTATTTT.

The chain employs TRBV7-8 and TRBJ2-5; 16 nucleotides align to TRBD2. The CDR3 extends over 19 amino acids. Germline V gives CDR1 SGHVS, CDR2 FQNEAQ. V gave up 2 bases and J gave up 2 bases; unmatched junction bases: 8. CDR3 residues: CASSLNPGLAGGGQETQYF. In DNA, the CDR3 is TGTGCCAGCAGCTTAAATCCGGGACTAGCGGGAGGGGGGCAAGAGACCCAGTACTTC.

The gene calls are TRBV9 and TRBJ2-7; D not certain. This CDR3 comprises 16 residues. Germline assignment: CDR1 SGDLS and CDR2 YYNGEE. Trimming left V 0 bases short and J 0 bases short, with 13 bases between. DNA of the CDR3: TGTGCCAGCAGCGTAGATGCGGCGTCAAGCTCCTACGAGCAGTACTTC. It encodes CASSVDAASSSYEQYF.

The chain employs TRBV28 and TRBJ1-2; a weak D match, TRBD1 (5 bases). Trimming took 4 bases from V and 2 from J, leaving 14 bases between them. The CDR3 is 15 amino acids. Germline lookup yields CDR1 MDHEN and CDR2 SYDVKM. The CDR3 nucleotides are TGTGCCAGCAGTTACCGGGGCGATGGGAACTATGGCTACACCTTC. Its protein is CASSYRGDGNYGYTF.

The V call is TRBV4-3, the J call TRBJ2-2; tentatively, D is TRBD1 or TRBD2 (6 bases each). This CDR3 is built from 16 residues. Trimming took 3 bases from V and 1 from J, leaving 12 bases between them. CDR1 and CDR2 (germline): LGHNA, YSLEER. The CDR3 nucleotides are TGCGCCAGCAGCCATCTTCGGGGGCAGAACACCGGGGAGCTGTTTTTT. It encodes CASSHLRGQNTGELFF.

The chain carries TRBV5-1 and TRBJ2-3, with D possibly TRBD2 on 6 matching bases. This CDR3 region has 16 residues. V gave up 2 bases and J gave up 4 bases, with 17 bases separating them. Germline-derived CDR1 and CDR2 are SGHRS and YFSETQ. This CDR3 reads CASSFGTGVLADTQYF. CDR3 DNA sequence: TGCGCCAGCAGCTTTGGTACGGGAGTACTCGCAGATACGCAGTATTTT. The variable domain in full, completed from reference TRBV5-1 and TRBJ2-3, reads KAGVTQTPRYLIKTRGQQVTLSCSPISGHRSVSWYQQTPGQGLQFLFEYFSETQRNKGNFPGRFSGRQFSNSRSEMNVSTLELGDSALYLCASSFGTGVLADTQYFGPGTRLTVL.

In this sample, this clone turned up a few times. The chain is built from TRBV9 and TRBJ1-2, with TRBD1 matching over 9 bases. CDR1 SGDLS and CDR2 YYNGEE come from the germline V gene. CDR3 length equals 14 residues. The J segment lost 6 bases and the V segment lost 0 bases, leaving 3 bases of the junction unmatched. CDR3 sequence (DNA): TGTGCCAGCAGCGTAGATGGGACAGGGAATGGCTACACCTTC. Translated, it gives CASSVDGTGNGYTF.

J is TRBJ1-2 and V is TRBV7-8; D uncertain. The CDR3 is 15 amino acids. CDR1 and CDR2 from the germline V gene are SGHVS and FQNEAQ. V lost 5 bases and J 3 bases, leaving 16 bases between the germline ends. CDR3 bases: TGTGCCAGCAGCAACAGCGGGGTCCCGTACTATGGCTACACCTTC. Translation gives CASSNSGVPYYGYTF.

The V call is TRBV9, the J call TRBJ2-1, with a weak D call TRBD2 (5 bases). V gave up 2 bases and J gave up 0 bases, with 9 bases separating them. The CDR3 sequence is 15 residues long. Germline V gene data show CDR1 as SGDLS and CDR2 as YYNGEE. The CDR3 DNA is TGTGCCAGCAGCGTCGGCGGAGGCTCCTACAATGAGCAGTTCTTC. Its translation is CASSVGGGSYNEQFF. The full variable domain, completed using reference TRBV9 and TRBJ2-1, is DSGVTQTPKHLITATGQRVTLRCSPRSGDLSVYWYQQSLDQGLQFLIQYYNGEERAKGNILERFSAQQFPDLHSELNLSSLELGDSALYFCASSVGGGSYNEQFFGPGTRLTVL.

This clone was recorded once. The V gene is TRBV4-3, the J gene TRBJ2-1; D may correspond to TRBD1 or TRBD2 (5 bases each). Trimming removed 0 bases at V and 1 base at J, with 13 bases between. The length of the CDR3 is 17 residues. Germline V lookup: CDR1 LGHNA, CDR2 YSLEER. CDR3 amino acids: CASSQDRGGSSYNEQFF. The CDR3, as DNA: TGCGCCAGCAGCCAAGATAGGGGCGGGTCTTCCTACAATGAGCAGTTCTTC.

The V gene is TRBV10-2, the J gene TRBJ1-1, with 8 nucleotides matching TRBD1. The germline V gene encodes CDR1 WSHSY and CDR2 SAAADI. V lost 8 bases and J lost 5; bases outside the gene matches: 4. The CDR3 sequence is 12 residues long. The CDR3 reads CASGQGVTEAFF. CDR3 nucleotide sequence: TGCGCCAGCGGACAGGGAGTAACTGAAGCTTTCTTT.

CDR3 region: CASSNRDRGLKEGNQPQHF. CDR3 nucleotide sequence: TGTGCCAGTAGTAACCGGGACAGGGGCCTTAAAGAAGGCAATCAGCCCCAGCATTTT. The V gene is TRBV19, the J gene TRBJ1-5; 10 bases are shared with TRBD1. The germline gives CDR1 LNHDA, CDR2 SQIVND (reference sequence). This CDR3 contains 19 residues. V was clipped by 4 bases and J by 2 bases; unmatched bases: 14.

The gene calls are TRBV29-1 and TRBJ2-1; TRBD2 aligns across 7 bases. V dropped 4 bases and J dropped 3; count of bases not matched to a gene: 6. This CDR3 is built from 14 residues. Looked up from germline, CDR1 is SQVTM and CDR2 is ANQGSEA. In DNA form, the CDR3 reads TGCAGCGTTGCGGCGGGAGCCTTCTACAATGAGCAGTTCTTC. This encodes CSVAAGAFYNEQFF.

The chain joins TRBV11-3 to TRBJ2-2; D unclear. The germline V and J ends were trimmed by 5 bases and 6 bases, with 10 bases remaining between them. This CDR3 has 13 amino acids. Germline assignment: CDR1 SGHNT and CDR2 YENEEA. The CDR3 sequence: CASSAGSAGELFF. The CDR3 DNA is TGTGCCAGCAGCGCAGGATCCGCCGGGGAGCTGTTTTTT.

V is TRBV7-2 and J is TRBJ2-2; 13 bases fit TRBD2. CDR3 length equals 15 residues. Trimming cost V 5 bases and J 7 bases; bases outside gene matches: 4. Germline CDR1 and CDR2: SGHTA and FQGNSA. In DNA form, the CDR3 reads TGTGCCAGCAGCCCGACTAGCGGGAGGCTCGGGGAGCTGTTTTTT. Encoded protein: CASSPTSGRLGELFF.

This clone showed up just a few times. The chain recombines TRBV27 with TRBJ2-6, with 8 bases lining up with TRBD1. Germline trimming cut 9 bases from V and 4 bases from J; bases unmatched to any gene: 8. The germline V gene encodes CDR1 MNHEY and CDR2 SMNVEV (reference sequence). The CDR3 contains 15 residues. The CDR3 is CASGQGQSGANVLTF. The CDR3 DNA reads TGTGCCAGTGGACAGGGCCAGTCCGGGGCCAACGTCCTGACTTTC.